Each of the 26 T cell receptor beta chains below was sequenced from the same sample in a study of beta chain features in type 1 diabetes. Reverse transcription of all isolated RNA meant that expressed TCRB transcripts were sequenced. Using immunoSEQ multiplex PCR, the repertoire was profiled, and TCRdb retains in-frame clones only, with some absent. Of roughly 400,000 clones in the sample, approximately 13% were seen once. The sequenced sample consisted of naive CD4+ T cells from blood. These receptors were collected from a man aged 25 to 40 in good health.

This clone occurred a few times. Other DNA sequences in this specimen translate into the identical CDR3. The rearrangement uses TRBV7-9 and TRBJ2-3; D is unresolved. The V gene lost 2 bases and the J gene lost 0 bases, with 6 bases spanning the gap. Germline V gene data show CDR1 as SEHNR and CDR2 as FQNEAQ (reference sequence). The CDR3 runs to 14 residues. The CDR3, as DNA: TGTGCCAGCAGCTTATCCGCGAGCACAGATACGCAGTATTTT. Translated, it gives CASSLSASTDTQYF.

A remark on this clone: Other DNA sequences from this sample encode an identical CDR3 as well. This chain's CDR3 is CSVRTDTQYF. CDR3 DNA sequence: TGCAGTGTTCGGACAGATACGCAGTATTTT. V and J are TRBV20-1 and TRBJ2-3, with D uncertain. Germline V gives CDR1 DFQATT, CDR2 SNEGSKA (reference sequence). The CDR3 is 10 residues long. With 7 bases removed from V and 3 bases from J, the gap between germline ends came to 5 bases.

This clone showed up just a few times. This chain links TRBV7-9 with TRBJ2-5; D gene ambiguous. V shed 5 bases and J shed 5 bases, with 6 bases lying between them. This CDR3 is built from 11 residues. CDR1 is SEHNR, CDR2 FQNEAQ, per germline (reference sequence). CDR3 coding DNA: TGTGCCAGCAGCAACGCCGAGACCCAGTACTTC. This gives the protein CASSNAETQYF. The full variable domain, rest sourced from reference TRBV7-9 and TRBJ2-5, is DTGVSQNPRHKITKRGQNVTFRCDPISEHNRLYWYRQTLGQGPEFLTYFQNEAQLEKSRLLSDRFSAERPKGSFSTLEIQRTEQGDSAMYLCASSNAETQYFGPGTRLLVL.

The table lists this clone with a few counts. This chain joins TRBV9 and TRBJ2-2; D is undetermined. CDR1 SGDLS and CDR2 YYNGEE come from the germline V gene. The CDR3 covers 14 residues. V was clipped by 2 bases and J by 6 bases, with 11 bases between them. The CDR3 here is CASSVGYPPGELFF. CDR3 nucleotide sequence: TGTGCCAGCAGCGTGGGCTATCCCCCCGGGGAGCTGTTTTTT.

The rearrangement uses TRBV30 and TRBJ2-3; D is perhaps TRBD1 or TRBD2 (5 bases each). Germline V gene data show CDR1 as GTSNPN and CDR2 as SVGIG (reference sequence). The CDR3 contains 12 residues. Trimming removed 4 bases from V and 5 bases from J, with 10 bases in between. CDR3 amino acids: CAWTAGGDTQYF. As DNA, the CDR3 is TGTGCCTGGACGGCTGGGGGAGATACGCAGTATTTT. Using reference TRBV30 and TRBJ2-3 for the parts outside the CDR3, the full variable domain is SQTIHQWPATLVQPVGSPLSLECTVEGTSNPNLYWYRQAAGRGLQLLFYSVGIGQISSEVPQNLSASRPQDRQFILSSKKLLLSDSGFYLCAWTAGGDTQYFGPGTRLTVL.

The sample holds a few counts of this clone. The genes are TRBV7-6 and TRBJ2-7; weak D call: TRBD1 (6 bases). In germline, CDR1 is SGHVS, CDR2 FNYEAQ. This CDR3 region has 16 residues. V was trimmed by 2 bases and J by 2 bases, leaving 16 bases between them. The CDR3 DNA reads as TGTGCCAGCAGCTTAAGCCCAGGGGTCCTCCCCTACGAGCAGTACTTC. Its translation is CASSLSPGVLPYEQYF.

The gene calls are TRBV7-2 and TRBJ2-1, with 11 bases aligning to TRBD1. Germline CDR1 and CDR2: SGHTA and FQGNSA. After removal of 5 bases from V and 8 bases from J, the junction contained 5 bases not matched to a gene. The CDR3 is 14 residues long. DNA for the CDR3: TGTGCCAGCAGCCGGACAGGGGGCCGCTATGAGCAGTTCTTC. Residues: CASSRTGGRYEQFF.

The V and J genes are TRBV6-1 and TRBJ2-3; D is unclear. Germline V gene lookup returns CDR1 MNHNS and CDR2 SASEGT. The germline V and J ends were trimmed by 2 bases and 4 bases, with 1 base remaining between them. The CDR3 covers 11 residues. The chain's CDR3 is CASSEPDTQYF. The CDR3 DNA sequence: TGTGCCAGCAGTGAACCAGATACGCAGTATTTT.

In regard to this clone: The junction departs from germline at one end; a sequencing error may be responsible. The chain combines TRBV7-2 with TRBJ2-4; D might be TRBD1 (5 bases). The CDR3 runs to 15 residues. Germline V gene sequence: CDR1 SGHTA, CDR2 FQGNSA. In nucleotides, the CDR3 is TGTGCCAGCAGCACTCAACAGGCGACCAAAAACATTCGGTACTTC. It codes for CASSTQQATKNIRYF.

A few counts support this clone. This chain connects TRBV20-1 to TRBJ2-4; tentative D call: TRBD2 (5 bases). This CDR3 is 11 amino acids long. V gave up 7 bases and J gave up 1 base, with 5 bases separating them. Germline assignment: CDR1 DFQATT and CDR2 SNEGSKA (reference sequence). The CDR3 protein is CSGGAKNIQYF. The CDR3 nucleotides are TGCAGTGGCGGGGCCAAAAACATTCAGTACTTC.

This clone was picked up a small number of times. This chain connects TRBV30 to TRBJ2-5, with 11 positions matching TRBD2. V shed 2 bases and J 0 bases; nucleotides not matched to a gene: 2. The CDR3 is made up of 15 amino acids. CDR1 GTSNPN and CDR2 SVGIG come from the germline V gene (reference sequence). The CDR3 region has the DNA TGTGCCTGGAGTTTACTAGCGGGAGACCAAGAGACCCAGTACTTC. It encodes CAWSLLAGDQETQYF.

The chain combines TRBV7-2 with TRBJ2-7; D is ambiguous. The CDR3 has 12 residues. The V end was cut by 1 base, the J end by 7 bases, with 8 bases between. Germline values: CDR1 SGHTA, CDR2 FQGNSA. CDR3 nucleotide sequence: TGTGCCAGCAGCTTAGAGATTGGAGAGCAGTACGTC. It codes for CASSLEIGEQYV.

The rearrangement uses TRBV23-1 and TRBJ2-7; D might be TRBD2 (7 bases). TRBV23-1 is classed as an ORF, of uncertain function. CDR3 length: 15 residues. The V and J ends lost 0 bases and 6 bases respectively, with 15 bases between them. DNA of the CDR3: TGCGCCAGCAGTCAATCACGGGGCGGGGGCGCCGAGCAGTACGTC. Translation gives CASSQSRGGGAEQYV.

The V and J genes are TRBV7-2 and TRBJ1-2; D might be TRBD1 (5 bases). V was shortened by 2 bases and J by 4 bases, with 8 bases between the two germline ends. Germline V gives CDR1 SGHTA, CDR2 FQGNSA. The CDR3 is 13 residues long. The CDR3 region has the DNA TGTGCCAGCAGCTTATCCGGGGCCTATGGCTACACCTTC. This translates into CASSLSGAYGYTF. Variable domain in full (rest from reference TRBV7-2 and TRBJ1-2): GAGVSQSPSNKVTEKGKDVELRCDPISGHTALYWYRQSLGQGLEFLIYFQGNSAPDKSGLPSDRFSAERTGGSVSTLTIQRTQQEDSAVYLCASSLSGAYGYTFGSGTRLTVV.

This clone was seen a handful of times. The CDR3 is CASSFHAEAFF. Written as DNA, the CDR3 is TGTGCCAGCAGCTTTCATGCTGAAGCTTTCTTT. This chain connects TRBV7-2 to TRBJ1-1; D call uncertain. V was trimmed by 3 bases and J by 6 bases, leaving 5 bases between them. The CDR3 has 11 residues. Germline V gives CDR1 SGHTA, CDR2 FQGNSA.

This sequence joins TRBV19 and TRBJ1-5; a possible D gene is TRBD1 (5 bases). V shed 3 bases and J shed 2 bases, with 11 bases lying between them. CDR1 and CDR2 (germline): LNHDA, SQIVND (reference sequence). This CDR3 contains 15 residues. The CDR3 sequence: CASSITGLGNQPQHF. For the CDR3, the DNA is TGTGCCAGTAGTATCACGGGGCTCGGCAATCAGCCCCAGCATTTT.

The rearrangement links TRBV27 to TRBJ2-7; a possible D gene is TRBD1 (5 bases). V was pared by 9 bases and J by 0 bases, with 12 bases between. From germline, CDR1 is MNHEY and CDR2 SMNVEV (reference sequence). This CDR3 spans 13 amino acids. The CDR3 region is CASRTPPSYEQYF. For the CDR3, the DNA is TGTGCCAGTCGGACACCACCCTCCTACGAGCAGTACTTC.

This clone was counted a few times. The rearrangement links TRBV7-9 to TRBJ1-1, with 7 nucleotides matching TRBD1. V lost 1 base, J lost 10 bases, and 6 bases stayed unmatched. In germline, CDR1 is SEHNR, CDR2 FQNEAQ (reference sequence). The CDR3 covers 13 residues. CDR3: CASSLGVAGGAFF. In DNA, the CDR3 is TGTGCCAGCAGCTTAGGTGTGGCAGGGGGAGCTTTCTTT.

This clone showed up just a few times. V and J are TRBV7-2 and TRBJ2-1; 7 bases agree with TRBD2. The V segment lost 5 bases and the J segment 7 bases; nucleotides outside the gene matches: 11. This CDR3 has 15 amino acids. Germline assignment: CDR1 SGHTA and CDR2 FQGNSA. The CDR3 here is CASSPLGLAVNEQFF. DNA of the CDR3: TGTGCCAGCAGCCCACTTGGTCTAGCGGTTAATGAGCAGTTCTTC.

The chain uses TRBV4-1 and TRBJ2-1; D could derive from TRBD1 or TRBD2 (6 bases each). The CDR3 consists of 18 residues. Trimming took 0 bases from V and 4 from J, leaving 19 bases between them. Germline V gene sequence: CDR1 MGHRA, CDR2 YSYEKL. CDR3 sequence: CASSQDSGNQGQYNEQFF. The CDR3, as DNA: TGCGCCAGCAGCCAAGATAGCGGTAACCAGGGGCAATACAATGAGCAGTTCTTC.

This clone was recorded a few times. The rearrangement links TRBV18 to TRBJ2-3; D possibly corresponds to TRBD2 (6 bases). The length of the CDR3 is 15 residues. Germline lookup yields CDR1 KGHSH and CDR2 LQKENI. V lost 1 base and J 8 bases, leaving 16 bases between the germline ends. For the CDR3, the DNA is TGTGCCAGCTCACCACTCGGGAAGATGGGAGGTACGCAGTATTTT. This encodes CASSPLGKMGGTQYF. Full variable domain (rest looked up from reference TRBV18 and TRBJ2-3): NAGVMQNPRHLVRRRGQEARLRCSPMKGHSHVYWYRQLPEEGLKFMVYLQKENIIDESGMPKERFSAEFPKEGPSILRIQQVVRGDSAAYFCASSPLGKMGGTQYFGPGTRLTVL.

The V and J genes are TRBV10-3 and TRBJ2-5; D is unresolved. The germline gives CDR1 ENHRY, CDR2 SYGVKD. The CDR3 spans 12 residues. V was cut by 3 bases and J by 2 bases, with 4 bases left in between. In nucleotides, the CDR3 is TGTGCCATCAGTGATGGGCAAGAGACCCAGTACTTC. This sequence encodes CAISDGQETQYF.

This clone has only a few counts. V usage is TRBV9 and J usage is TRBJ2-2, with D possibly called TRBD1 or TRBD2 (5 bases each). Per the germline V gene, CDR1 is SGDLS and CDR2 is YYNGEE. The CDR3 is made up of 13 amino acids. V was trimmed by 2 bases and J by 8 bases, leaving 10 bases between them. The CDR3 DNA reads TGTGCCAGCAGCGTGAGGGGTGCAGGGGAGCTGTTTTTT. This codes for CASSVRGAGELFF.

The CDR3 sequence is CASSLAWGAYEQYF. For the CDR3, the DNA is TGTGCCAGCAGCTTGGCATGGGGAGCCTACGAGCAGTACTTC. J is TRBJ2-7 and V is TRBV5-6; maybe TRBD2 (5 bases). The ends were cut back, 0 bases at V and 2 bases at J, with 9 bases in the middle. The CDR3 spans 14 residues. Germline CDR1 and CDR2: SGHDT and YYEEEE.

The DNA for the CDR3 is TGTGCCAGCAGCTTAGGAAACTCAGGGCTCTACGAGCAGTACGTC. As protein: CASSLGNSGLYEQYV. The chain employs TRBV7-2 and TRBJ2-7, with D perhaps matching TRBD1 (5 bases). V lost 1 base and J 3 bases, leaving 13 bases between the germline ends. CDR3 length: 15 amino acids. Germline V gene sequence: CDR1 SGHTA, CDR2 FQGNSA.

This clone was seen a few times. V usage is TRBV7-9 and J usage is TRBJ1-2; D remains unclear. Germline CDR1 is SEHNR and CDR2 is FQNEAQ (reference sequence). Trimming took off 0 bases at V and 7 bases at J, with 9 bases between the two ends. This CDR3 comprises 13 residues. The CDR3 DNA is TGTGCCAGCAGCTTAGCAGGGTCCGGTGGCTACACCTTC. The encoded protein is CASSLAGSGGYTF.